There are a few counts of the clone carrying this T cell receptor (beta chain). Original data processing: How many nucleated cells were present was estimated from reference gene primer amplification. Profiling relied on immunoSEQ multiplex PCR, and the TCRdb table lists in-frame clones only, not all of them. V, J and clone size were drawn from that table, and D and trimming were deduced from the DNA. The repertoire includes about 44,000 clones, more than 65% of them detected once, and around 4.2% sits in the top ten. The source of the sample is a study of blood T cell repertoires in COVID-19. Study-wide background: Some COVID-19 samples were acute and others convalescent; all came from the United States, Italy and Spain. PBMCs, B-cell-depleted T cells, or T cells provided the cDNA or gDNA that made up the material.

Sequencing was carried out using peripheral blood. The sequence derives from a woman between 65 and 79 years old with acute or convalescent COVID-19.

The CDR3 here is CASSHPDKNTEAFF. The CDR3 region has the DNA TGCGCCAGCAGCCACCCCGACAAGAACACTGAAGCTTTCTTT. This chain uses TRBV4-1 with TRBJ1-1; no reliable D call. Germline CDR1 and CDR2: MGHRA and YSYEKL. Trimming removed 3 bases at V and 1 base at J, with 9 bases between. This CDR3 region has 14 residues.